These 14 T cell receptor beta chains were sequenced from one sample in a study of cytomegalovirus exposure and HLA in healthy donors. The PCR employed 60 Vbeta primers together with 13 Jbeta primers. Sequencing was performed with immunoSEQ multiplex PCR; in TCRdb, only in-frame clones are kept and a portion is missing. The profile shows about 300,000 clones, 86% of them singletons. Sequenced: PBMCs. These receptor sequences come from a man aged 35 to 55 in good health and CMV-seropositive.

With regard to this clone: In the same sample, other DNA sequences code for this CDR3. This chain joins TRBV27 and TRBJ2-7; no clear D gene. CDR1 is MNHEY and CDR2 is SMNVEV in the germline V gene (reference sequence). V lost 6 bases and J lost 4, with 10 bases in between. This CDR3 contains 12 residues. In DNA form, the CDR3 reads TGTGCCAGCAGCCCCACGGGTTACGAGCAGTACTTC. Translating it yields CASSPTGYEQYF.

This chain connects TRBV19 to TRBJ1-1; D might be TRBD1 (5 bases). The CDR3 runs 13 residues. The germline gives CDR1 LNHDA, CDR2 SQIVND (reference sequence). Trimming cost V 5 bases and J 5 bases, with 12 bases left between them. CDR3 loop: CASSGAGTTEAFF. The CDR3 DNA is TGTGCCAGTAGTGGCGCGGGGACGACTGAAGCTTTCTTT.

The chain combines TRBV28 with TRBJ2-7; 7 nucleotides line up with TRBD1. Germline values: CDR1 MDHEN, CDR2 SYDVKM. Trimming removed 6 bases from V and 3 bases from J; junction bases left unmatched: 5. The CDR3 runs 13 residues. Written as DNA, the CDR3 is TGTGCCAGCAGCCCGGGACAGTACTACGAGCAGTACTTC. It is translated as CASSPGQYYEQYF.

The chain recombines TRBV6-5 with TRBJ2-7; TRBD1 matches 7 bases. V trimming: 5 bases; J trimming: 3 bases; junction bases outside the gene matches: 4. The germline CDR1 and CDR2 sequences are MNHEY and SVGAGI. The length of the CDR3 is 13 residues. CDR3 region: CASSQQGYYEQYF. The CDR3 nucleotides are TGTGCCAGCAGTCAACAGGGGTACTACGAGCAGTACTTC.

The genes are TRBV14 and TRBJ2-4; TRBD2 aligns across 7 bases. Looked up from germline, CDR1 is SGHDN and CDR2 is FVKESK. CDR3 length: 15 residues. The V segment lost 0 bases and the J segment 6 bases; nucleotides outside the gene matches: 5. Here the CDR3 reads CASSQDGTTLNIQYF. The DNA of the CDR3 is TGTGCCAGCAGCCAAGACGGGACTACCCTAAACATTCAGTACTTC.

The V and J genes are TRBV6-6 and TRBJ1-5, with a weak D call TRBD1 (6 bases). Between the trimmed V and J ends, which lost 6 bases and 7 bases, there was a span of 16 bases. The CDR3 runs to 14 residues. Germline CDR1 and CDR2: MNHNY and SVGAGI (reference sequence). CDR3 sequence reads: CASSGTTRSQPQHF. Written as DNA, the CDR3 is TGTGCCAGCAGCGGGACAACAAGGAGCCAGCCCCAGCATTTT.

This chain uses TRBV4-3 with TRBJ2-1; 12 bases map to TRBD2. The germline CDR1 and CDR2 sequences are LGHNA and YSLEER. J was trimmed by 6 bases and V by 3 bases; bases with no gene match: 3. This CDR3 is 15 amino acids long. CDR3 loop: CASSQTSGRINEQFF. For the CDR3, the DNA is TGCGCCAGCAGCCAGACTAGCGGGAGAATCAATGAGCAGTTCTTC.

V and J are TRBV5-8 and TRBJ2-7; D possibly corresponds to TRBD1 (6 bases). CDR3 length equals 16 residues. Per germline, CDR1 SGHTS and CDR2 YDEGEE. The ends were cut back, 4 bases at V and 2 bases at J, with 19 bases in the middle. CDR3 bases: TGTGCCAGCAGCCCCCCCAAAGGGGGTCCTACCTACGAGCAGTACTTC. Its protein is CASSPPKGGPTYEQYF.

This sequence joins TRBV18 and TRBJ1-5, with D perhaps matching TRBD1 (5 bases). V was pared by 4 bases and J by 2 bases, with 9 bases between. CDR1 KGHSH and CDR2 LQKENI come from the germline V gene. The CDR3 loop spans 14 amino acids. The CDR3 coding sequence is TGTGCCAGCTCACAGGGGACTGGCAATCAGCCCCAGCATTTT. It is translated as CASSQGTGNQPQHF.

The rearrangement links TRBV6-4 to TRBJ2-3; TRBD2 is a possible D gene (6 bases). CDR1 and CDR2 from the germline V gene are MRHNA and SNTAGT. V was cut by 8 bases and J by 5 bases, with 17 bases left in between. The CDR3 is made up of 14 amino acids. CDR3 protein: CASSLVPGGDTQYF. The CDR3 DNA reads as TGTGCCAGCTCCCTCGTACCCGGGGGAGATACGCAGTATTTT.

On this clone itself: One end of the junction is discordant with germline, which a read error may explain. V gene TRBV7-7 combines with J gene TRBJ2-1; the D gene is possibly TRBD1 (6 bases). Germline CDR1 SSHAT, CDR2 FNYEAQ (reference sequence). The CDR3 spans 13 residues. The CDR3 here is CASSSERGNEQFF. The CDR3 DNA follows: TGTGCTAGCAGCTCCGAAAGGGGGAATGAGCAGTTCTTC.

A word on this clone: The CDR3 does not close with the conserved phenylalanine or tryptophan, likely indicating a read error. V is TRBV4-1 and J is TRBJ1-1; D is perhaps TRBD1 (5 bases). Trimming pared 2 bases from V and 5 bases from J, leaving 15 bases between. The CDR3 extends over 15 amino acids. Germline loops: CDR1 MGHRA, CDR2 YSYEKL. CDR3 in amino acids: CASSQRIGGNTEAFL. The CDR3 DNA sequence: TGCGCCAGCAGCCAAAGGATCGGGGGGAATACTGAAGCTTTCCTT.

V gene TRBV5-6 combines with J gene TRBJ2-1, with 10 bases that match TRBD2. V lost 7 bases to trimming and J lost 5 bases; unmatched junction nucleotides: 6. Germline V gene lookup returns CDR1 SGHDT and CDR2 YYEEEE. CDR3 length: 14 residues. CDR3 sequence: CASERTSGNNEQFF. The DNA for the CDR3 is TGTGCCAGCGAGAGGACTAGCGGAAACAATGAGCAGTTCTTC.

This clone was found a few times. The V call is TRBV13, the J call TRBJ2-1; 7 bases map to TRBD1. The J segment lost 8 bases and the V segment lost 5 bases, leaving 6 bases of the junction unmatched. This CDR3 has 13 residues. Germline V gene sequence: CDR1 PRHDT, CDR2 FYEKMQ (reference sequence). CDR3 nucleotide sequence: TGTGCCAGCAGCGCGTACAGGGGTGATGAGCAGTTCTTC. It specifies CASSAYRGDEQFF. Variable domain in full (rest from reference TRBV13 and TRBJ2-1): AAGVIQSPRHLIKEKRETATLKCYPIPRHDTVYWYQQGPGQDPQFLISFYEKMQSDKGSIPDRFSAQQFSDYHSELNMSSLELGDSALYFCASSAYRGDEQFFGPGTRLTVL.